The rows below give T cell receptor beta chains drawn from one sample of a study of T cell responses to AZD1222 COVID-19 vaccine. Repertoires were generated with immunoSEQ multiplex PCR, while TCRdb's copy carries only in-frame clones and drops some. Seen here are about 98,000 clones, 88% observed once, and the top ten hold 4.5% to 6%. The material sequenced was peripheral blood, taken on day 0 of AZD1222 vaccination. Every receptor here comes from an adult in good health. Each CDR3 is given without its conserved first and last residue. A D gene is named only where the DNA matches it firmly.

CDR3 protein	CDR3 length	V gene	J gene	D gene
ASSLYLAGDSTDTQY	15	TRBV28	TRBJ2-3	TRBD2
ASSLRFPGLTYEQY	14	TRBV28	TRBJ2-7	NA
ASSYRGDQPQH	11	TRBV7-2	TRBJ1-5	NA
ASRTDRAGGYT	11	TRBV28	TRBJ1-2	TRBD1
ASTSTGILNTEAF	13	TRBV6-5	TRBJ1-1	NA
ASSPLDQNTGELF	13	TRBV18	TRBJ2-2	NA
ASSLFSGRAQNEQF	14	TRBV9	TRBJ2-1	TRBD2
ASSFKGISYNSPLH	14	TRBV27	TRBJ1-6	NA
ASSSPHMNTEAF	12	TRBV27	TRBJ1-1	NA
ASSGGLAGEEY	11	TRBV5-8	TRBJ2-7	TRBD2
AWSQGRLGDEQF	12	TRBV30	TRBJ2-1	NA
SAGGGSGANVLT	12	TRBV29-1	TRBJ2-6	NA
ASSLDTYSGNTIY	13	TRBV5-1	TRBJ1-3	NA
ASSLGTYNEQF	11	TRBV28	TRBJ2-1	NA
ASSVGGGSEAF	11	TRBV9	TRBJ1-1	TRBD1
ATSRDILNTEAF	12	TRBV15	TRBJ1-1	NA
ASSVGATGINQPQH	14	TRBV9	TRBJ1-5	NA
ARGASGRIKTGELF	14	TRBV2	TRBJ2-2	TRBD2
ASSPRGTEGFSYNEQF	16	TRBV4-2	TRBJ2-1	NA
ASSLLSDNTGELF	13	TRBV27	TRBJ2-2	NA
ASQEGPVEAF	10	TRBV28	TRBJ1-1	NA
ASSLFRGTTNEKLF	14	TRBV28	TRBJ1-4	NA
ASSLGGSGAAYGYT	14	TRBV5-1	TRBJ1-2	NA
ASSIRDRAYEQY	12	TRBV19	TRBJ2-7	TRBD1
ASSDTQGTGETQY	13	TRBV6-2/TRBV6-3	TRBJ2-5	NA
ASSPTSGSLYEQY	13	TRBV5-1	TRBJ2-7	TRBD2
TSSPKRAIFRY	11	TRBV1	TRBJ2-3	NA
ASSLVSGRDTQY	12	TRBV28	TRBJ2-3	TRBD2
ASSLEGNTGELF	12	TRBV28	TRBJ2-2	NA
ASRPGGRGNEKLF	13	TRBV27	TRBJ1-4	TRBD1
ASSNRGEGTEAF	12	TRBV19	TRBJ1-1	TRBD1
ASSVDGLGGYT	11	TRBV9	TRBJ1-2	NA
ASSQTGTSSTDTQY	14	TRBV4-3	TRBJ2-3	NA
ASSQDLYGYT	10	TRBV4-1	TRBJ1-2	NA
ASSYNYQETQY	11	TRBV18	TRBJ2-5	NA
ASSITDFSTEQY	12	TRBV19	TRBJ2-7	NA
ATSGGSNQPQH	11	TRBV24-1	TRBJ1-5	NA
ASSQVPEDYGYT	12	TRBV3-1/TRBV3-2	TRBJ1-2	NA
ASSPFWGPRADTQY	14	TRBV11-2	TRBJ2-3	NA
SVAGGARRVEAF	12	TRBV29-1	TRBJ1-1	NA
ASKQHLIFTERYEQY	15	TRBV2	TRBJ2-7	NA
ASSPFAGELF	10	TRBV13	TRBJ2-2	NA
ASRGQGLTGELF	12	TRBV27	TRBJ2-2	TRBD1
ASSGRVGKDTEAF	13	TRBV19	TRBJ1-1	NA
ASSERASWNTEAF	13	TRBV6-1	TRBJ1-1	NA
ASSATRTGLPTDTQY	15	TRBV25-1	TRBJ2-3	TRBD2
ASSVQGWATGELF	13	TRBV2	TRBJ2-2	NA
ASSREGGTEAF	11	TRBV2	TRBJ1-1	NA
ASSPLQGSEETQY	13	TRBV27	TRBJ2-5	TRBD1
SASRDSAYEQY	11	TRBV29-1	TRBJ2-7	TRBD1
ASTSQGDQPQH	11	TRBV12-3/TRBV12-4	TRBJ1-5	NA
ASSLEPGTGTVIEKLF	16	TRBV7-9	TRBJ1-4	TRBD1
SGRVGTEAF	9	TRBV29-1	TRBJ1-1	NA
ASSKWAGAGRYEQY	14	TRBV19	TRBJ2-7	NA
ATSDLSGGEAF	11	TRBV24-1	TRBJ1-1	NA